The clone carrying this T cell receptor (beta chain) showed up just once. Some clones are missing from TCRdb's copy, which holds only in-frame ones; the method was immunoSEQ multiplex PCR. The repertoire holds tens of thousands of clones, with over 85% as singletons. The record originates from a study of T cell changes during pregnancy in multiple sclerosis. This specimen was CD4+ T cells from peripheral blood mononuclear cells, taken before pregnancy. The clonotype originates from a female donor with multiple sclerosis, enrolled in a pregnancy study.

The CDR3 nucleotides read TGTGCCAGCAGCAGGACAGGGCTCCCCTACGAGCAGTACTTC. Its protein is CASSRTGLPYEQYF. The chain employs TRBV27 and TRBJ2-5, with 8 bases identical to TRBD1. The J call may not be correct, given that the DNA end is closer to TRBJ2-7. There are 14 residues in the CDR3. Looked up from germline, CDR1 is MNHEY and CDR2 is SMNVEV (reference sequence).